This TCR beta chain was sequenced during a study of cytomegalovirus exposure and HLA in healthy donors. This clone was counted a single time. The study ran its PCR with 60 Vbeta and 13 Jbeta primers. The method was immunoSEQ multiplex PCR; TCRdb's version includes in-frame clones alone and lacks a portion of them. The sample includes about 150,000 clones, over 75% seen only once; the top ten take about 5%. The clonotype originates from a man younger than 40 in good health and CMV-seropositive. The specimen sequenced was PBMCs.

For the CDR3, the DNA is TGTGCCAGCAGCCCCTCCTTGAGCTGGGAGCAGTACTTC. This codes for CASSPSLSWEQYF. This chain links TRBV28 with TRBJ2-7; no clear D gene. The CDR3 has 13 residues. Trimming shortened V by 6 bases and J by 7 bases, and 16 bases separated the two germline ends. Germline loops: CDR1 MDHEN, CDR2 SYDVKM. The entire variable domain, with the rest obtained from reference TRBV28 and TRBJ2-7, is as follows: DVKVTQSSRYLVKRTGEKVFLECVQDMDHENMFWYRQDPGLGLRLIYFSYDVKMKEKGDIPEGYSVSREKKERFSLILESASTNQTSMYLCASSPSLSWEQYFGPGTRLTVT.